This passage covers 12 T cell receptor beta chains from one sample sequenced in a study of CD8+ T cells in alopecia areata. Isolated RNA was reverse transcribed into cDNA used as the sequencing template. Generated by immunoSEQ multiplex PCR, the TCRdb table keeps only in-frame clones and is missing some. This sample has around 200,000 clones, with roughly 59% found just once. The sample here was CD4+ T cells sorted from blood, taken at week 0. These receptors originate from a human donor with alopecia areata.

This clone was observed a handful of times. The chain employs TRBV29-1 and TRBJ1-2; D is perhaps TRBD1 (6 bases). With 0 bases removed from V and 6 bases from J, the gap between germline ends came to 11 bases. The length of the CDR3 is 13 residues. CDR1 is SQVTM, CDR2 ANQGSEA, per germline. CDR3 residues: CSVEDRAGDGYTF. In DNA form, the CDR3 reads TGCAGCGTTGAAGATAGGGCAGGGGATGGCTACACCTTC.

This chain joins TRBV7-9 and TRBJ2-1, with a possible D match to TRBD2 (6 bases). CDR1 is SEHNR, CDR2 FQNEAQ, per germline (reference sequence). V was cut by 7 bases and J by 2 bases, with 21 bases left in between. CDR3 length: 17 amino acids. CDR3 region: CASTSPRQGLTYNEQFF. DNA for the CDR3: TGTGCCAGCACCTCACCTCGCCAGGGACTGACCTACAATGAGCAGTTCTTC.

This clone has more than one count but fewer than ten. V gene TRBV30 combines with J gene TRBJ2-3; D ambiguous. Trimming stripped 0 bases from V and 2 bases from J, with 6 bases between. Germline V gene sequence: CDR1 GTSNPN, CDR2 SVGIG (reference sequence). This CDR3 is built from 13 residues. The CDR3, as DNA: TGTGCCTGGAGTGTAGCCCCCACAGATACGCAGTATTTT. As protein: CAWSVAPTDTQYF.

The chain employs TRBV7-6 and TRBJ1-1; the match to TRBD1 covers 8 bases. V lost 5 bases to trimming and J lost 3 bases; unmatched junction nucleotides: 8. The CDR3 loop spans 15 amino acids. Per germline, CDR1 SGHVS and CDR2 FNYEAQ. This chain's CDR3 is CASSKGQGWDTEAFF. CDR3 DNA: TGTGCCAGCAGCAAAGGACAGGGATGGGACACTGAAGCTTTCTTT.

CDR3 in DNA: TGTGCCAGCAACCTAGAAGAGGGGGCAGATGGCTACACCTTC. Translated, it gives CASNLEEGADGYTF. The chain links TRBV2 to TRBJ1-2; TRBD1 matches at 7 bases. V lost 7 bases to trimming and J lost 6 bases; unmatched junction nucleotides: 11. CDR1 and CDR2 from the germline V gene are SNHLY and FYNNEI. There are 14 residues in the CDR3.

The CDR3 is CSVSTGVTEAFF. The CDR3 bases are TGCAGCGTTTCTACAGGGGTCACTGAAGCTTTCTTT. V is TRBV29-1 and J is TRBJ1-1, with 7 positions matching TRBD1. The germline CDR1 and CDR2 sequences are SQVTM and ANQGSEA. The V gene end was trimmed by 5 bases and the J gene end by 4 bases; junction bases not matched to a gene: 4. The CDR3 totals 12 residues.

The V call is TRBV30, the J call TRBJ2-2; no clear D gene. The germline V and J ends were trimmed by 2 bases and 1 base, with 8 bases remaining between them. The CDR3 totals 14 residues. Germline V gene sequence: CDR1 GTSNPN, CDR2 SVGIG (reference sequence). This CDR3 is CAWSISRNTGELFF. The DNA of the CDR3 is TGTGCCTGGAGTATCAGTAGGAACACCGGGGAGCTGTTTTTT.

The V and J genes are TRBV7-3 and TRBJ2-2; perhaps TRBD2 as D (7 bases). Trimming pared 5 bases from V and 5 bases from J, leaving 21 bases between. Germline values: CDR1 SGHTA, CDR2 FQGTGA. This CDR3 comprises 17 residues. CDR3 bases: TGTGCCAGCAGCCCTTTGGGAGGGGGATCCAATACCGGGGAGCTGTTTTTT. Translation gives CASSPLGGGSNTGELFF.

The V gene is TRBV29-1, the J gene TRBJ2-2; unclear D gene. Trimming stripped 4 bases from V and 0 bases from J, with 9 bases between. This CDR3 has 14 residues. From germline, CDR1 is SQVTM and CDR2 ANQGSEA. CDR3 residues: CSVGSQPNTGELFF. The CDR3 DNA sequence: TGCAGCGTTGGGTCACAGCCGAACACCGGGGAGCTGTTTTTT.

This clone was counted between two and nine times. The genes are TRBV6-1 and TRBJ2-7, with unresolved D. The CDR3 covers 10 residues. Between the trimmed V and J ends, which lost 10 bases and 4 bases, there was a span of 8 bases. Germline CDR1 reads MNHNS; CDR2 reads SASEGT. The CDR3 reads CATTKYEQYF. In DNA form, the CDR3 reads TGTGCCACAACTAAGTACGAGCAGTACTTC.

V is TRBV11-3 and J is TRBJ1-1; tentative D call: TRBD1 (6 bases). Trimming took off 3 bases at V and 6 bases at J, with 11 bases between the two ends. Per the germline V gene, CDR1 is SGHNT and CDR2 is YENEEA. The length of the CDR3 is 13 residues. This chain's CDR3 is CASSFSGGAEAFF. CDR3 DNA: TGTGCCAGCAGCTTTAGTGGGGGCGCTGAAGCTTTCTTT.

V gene TRBV11-2 combines with J gene TRBJ2-7; 8 bases agree with TRBD1. The V gene end was trimmed by 6 bases and the J gene end by 5 bases; junction bases not matched to a gene: 9. CDR3 length: 14 residues. The germline V gene encodes CDR1 SGHAT and CDR2 FQNNGV. The CDR3 region has the DNA TGTGCCAGCAGTTCGCACGGACAGGGCCACGAGCAGTACTTC. Translating gives CASSSHGQGHEQYF.